The 25 T cell receptor beta chains below all came from one sample that was sequenced in a study of T cells in Graves' hyperthyroidism and ophthalmopathy. Amplified TCR beta CDR3 regions derived from RNA transcripts. The HTBI primer set was used in a first-round RT-PCR of the TCR CDR3. One entry per CDR3 protein results from TCRdb running MiXCR on the multiplex PCR reads. Of about 500,000 distinct CDR3 sequences listed, around 14% are singletons. The sequencing sample was made of blood. These receptors all come from a woman aged 18-29 years with Graves' hyperthyroidism.

This clonotype has ten or more counts. The chain combines TRBV18 with TRBJ2-1, with TRBD1 as a possible D gene (6 bases). This CDR3 comprises 16 residues. CDR1 is KGHSH and CDR2 is LQKENI in the germline V gene. V was pared by 3 bases and J by 3 bases, with 15 bases between. The CDR3 loop is CASSPSLARGYNEQFF. In DNA, the CDR3 is TGTGCCAGCTCACCCTCGTTGGCCAGGGGCTACAATGAGCAGTTCTTC.

In its sample, this clonotype was seen many times. The CDR3 reads CASSFATYEQYV. In nucleotides, the CDR3 is TGTGCCAGCAGCTTCGCGACTTACGAGCAGTACGTC. V and J are TRBV11-2 and TRBJ2-7, with D hard to call. The V gene lost 3 bases and the J gene lost 4 bases, with 7 bases spanning the gap. Germline assignment: CDR1 SGHAT and CDR2 FQNNGV. The CDR3 is 12 residues long.

This clonotype appeared a few times. The chain recombines TRBV6-1 with TRBJ1-1; D gene unclear. Germline values: CDR1 MNHNS, CDR2 SASEGT. Deletions cut 10 bases from V and 1 base from J, with 10 bases between. The CDR3 sequence is 12 residues long. Here the CDR3 reads CAINEGNTEAFF. CDR3 bases: TGTGCCATTAATGAAGGGAACACTGAAGCTTTCTTT.

The table lists this clonotype with many counts. The J gene is TRBJ1-1, the V gene TRBV19, with D tentatively TRBD1 (5 bases). The CDR3 length is 16 residues. Between the trimmed V and J ends, which lost 3 bases and 0 bases, there was a span of 14 bases. Germline lookup yields CDR1 LNHDA and CDR2 SQIVND (reference sequence). CDR3 bases: TGTGCCAGTAGTATCCCGGGACGGGGGGTGAACACTGAAGCTTTCTTT. This gives the protein CASSIPGRGVNTEAFF.

V and J are TRBV7-6 and TRBJ2-1, with unresolved D. This CDR3 comprises 15 residues. Germline V gene data show CDR1 as SGHVS and CDR2 as FNYEAQ. V lost 1 base and J 5 bases, leaving 12 bases between the germline ends. The CDR3 loop is CASSLGAVPHNEQFF. The CDR3 nucleotides read TGTGCCAGCAGCTTAGGGGCCGTTCCCCACAATGAGCAGTTCTTC.

This clonotype has at least ten counts. The rearrangement links TRBV2 to TRBJ1-6, with a weak D call TRBD1 (5 bases). Trimming stripped 8 bases from V and 4 bases from J, with 12 bases between. This CDR3 contains 14 residues. The germline V gene encodes CDR1 SNHLY and CDR2 FYNNEI. CDR3 sequence reads: CASHDRFYNSPLHF. The CDR3 DNA reads as TGTGCCAGCCACGACAGATTTTATAATTCACCCCTCCACTTT.

The chain recombines TRBV7-9 with TRBJ1-1; 8 bases fit TRBD1. The CDR3 spans 15 residues. V trimming: 1 base; J trimming: 5 bases; junction bases outside the gene matches: 6. Germline loops: CDR1 SEHNR, CDR2 FQNEAQ (reference sequence). CDR3 in amino acids: CASSLVPGTGTEAFF. CDR3 in DNA: TGTGCCAGCAGCTTAGTCCCCGGGACAGGAACTGAAGCTTTCTTT.

The chain employs TRBV29-1 and TRBJ2-3; 11 positions agree with TRBD2. This CDR3 has 18 residues. V lost 3 bases, J lost 0 bases, and 11 bases stayed unmatched. Germline V gene lookup returns CDR1 SQVTM and CDR2 ANQGSEA. The CDR3 loop reads CSVEGLSGRGTSTDTQYF. DNA for the CDR3: TGCAGCGTTGAGGGTCTTAGCGGGAGGGGCACTAGCACAGATACGCAGTATTTT.

This clonotype was seen more than once but under ten times. A much more abundant neighbour one base away suggests this may be a read error. The chain has TRBV7-9 and TRBJ2-3, with 10 bases identical to TRBD2. This CDR3 has 15 amino acids. The ends lost 0 bases at V and 7 bases at J; junction bases unmatched: 4. Germline-derived CDR1 and CDR2 are SEHNR and FQNEAQ (reference sequence). For the CDR3, the DNA is TGTGCCAGCAGCTTAGCGTGGACTAGCGGACATACGCAGTATTTT. It is translated as CASSLAWTSGHTQYF.

The chain links TRBV9 to TRBJ2-3; D is possibly TRBD1 (6 bases). Germline values: CDR1 SGDLS, CDR2 YYNGEE. The CDR3 is 14 residues long. Trimming took 4 bases from V and 8 from J, leaving 17 bases between them. The CDR3: CASSPGQFGGTQYF. The DNA for the CDR3 is TGTGCCAGCAGCCCGGGACAATTTGGCGGTACGCAGTATTTT.

This clonotype was picked up many times. The genes are TRBV27 and TRBJ2-7, with TRBD2 matching over 7 bases. The CDR3 is made up of 19 amino acids. Unmatched junction bases numbered 21, after V lost 5 bases and J lost 2 bases. Germline CDR1 is MNHEY and CDR2 is SMNVEV (reference sequence). The CDR3 reads CASSPAPTSPPVFAYEQYV. In nucleotides, the CDR3 is TGTGCCAGCAGTCCGGCCCCGACTAGCCCCCCAGTCTTCGCCTACGAGCAGTACGTC.

There are many counts of this clonotype. This rearrangement joins TRBV27 to TRBJ2-1; TRBD2 aligns across 7 bases. Per the germline V gene, CDR1 is MNHEY and CDR2 is SMNVEV (reference sequence). The length of the CDR3 is 13 residues. The V gene end was trimmed by 10 bases and the J gene end by 8 bases; junction bases not matched to a gene: 11. CDR3 DNA: TGTGCCATCGGGAGTAGCGGGTGGGATGAGCAGTTCTTC. It encodes CAIGSSGWDEQFF.

This clonotype occurred many times. The CDR3 is CASSPGLAGGGEQYF. The CDR3 DNA is TGTGCCAGCAGCCCGGGACTAGCGGGAGGGGGCGAGCAGTACTTC. The chain has TRBV27 and TRBJ2-7, with 16 bases that match TRBD2. J lost 6 bases, V lost 6 bases, and 5 bases had no gene match. Germline-derived CDR1 and CDR2 are MNHEY and SMNVEV (reference sequence). This CDR3 has 15 amino acids.

Ten or more counts support this clonotype. The V call is TRBV7-8, the J call TRBJ1-2; TRBD1 agrees at 10 bases. The CDR3 totals 15 residues. The V and J ends lost 1 base and 4 bases, in that order; junction bases with no gene match: 3. The V gene's germline CDR1 is SGHVS and CDR2 FQNEAQ. The CDR3 nucleotides read TGTGCCAGCAGCTTAGGGGGACAGGGGACCTATGGCTACACCTTC. This translates into CASSLGGQGTYGYTF.

The chain employs TRBV19 and TRBJ1-2; perhaps TRBD1 as D (5 bases). Trimming removed 7 bases from V and 8 bases from J, with 17 bases in between. Looked up from germline, CDR1 is LNHDA and CDR2 is SQIVND (reference sequence). This CDR3 contains 13 residues. CDR3 in DNA: TGTGCCAGTACCCGGGACTCTTCAGGGGGCTACACCTTC. It is translated as CASTRDSSGGYTF.

Concerning this clonotype: A much larger clonotype is one base distant, so this may be a read error. J is TRBJ1-5 and V is TRBV2; 7 bases are shared with TRBD1. Germline CDR1 SNHLY, CDR2 FYNNEI. The CDR3 spans 17 residues. CDR3 protein: CASSKAGQPYSNQPRHF. As DNA, the CDR3 is TGTGCCAGCAGTAAAGCGGGACAGCCTTATAGCAATCAGCCCCGGCATTTT.

This clonotype was counted at least ten times. The chain employs TRBV11-3 and TRBJ2-5; TRBD2 matches at 8 bases. J gave up 6 bases and V 5 bases, and 11 bases lay outside the gene matches. The CDR3 covers 15 residues. CDR1 and CDR2 (germline): SGHNT, YENEEA. The CDR3 protein is CASSQTGLAAQTQYF. The CDR3 DNA reads as TGTGCCAGCAGCCAAACTGGACTAGCTGCGCAGACCCAGTACTTC.

The V call is TRBV4-1, the J call TRBJ1-6; D not certain. The germline gives CDR1 MGHRA, CDR2 YSYEKL. Trimming removed 6 bases from V and 7 bases from J, with 13 bases in between. CDR3 length: 14 amino acids. The CDR3 loop reads CASRVEPTNSPLHF. The CDR3 DNA reads TGCGCCAGCAGGGTTGAACCGACCAATTCACCCCTCCACTTT.

Comments on this clonotype: At one end the junction does not follow the germline gene, possibly because of a read error. This chain joins TRBV4-1 and TRBJ2-1; D is possibly TRBD1 (5 bases). CDR3 size: 15 residues. CDR1 is MGHRA and CDR2 is YSYEKL in the germline V gene. In DNA form, the CDR3 reads TGCACCAGCAGCCAAGAGTGGACAACCCGTGATGAGCAGTTCTTC. Translation gives CTSSQEWTTRDEQFF.

This clonotype was recorded many times. The rearrangement joins TRBV27 to TRBJ2-1, with 8 bases aligning to TRBD1. The ends lost 3 bases at V and 1 base at J; junction bases unmatched: 11. The germline V gene encodes CDR1 MNHEY and CDR2 SMNVEV (reference sequence). The CDR3 totals 18 residues. Here the CDR3 reads CASSFSAPGGTSYNEQFF. CDR3 DNA sequence: TGTGCCAGCAGTTTTTCCGCACCAGGGGGCACTTCCTACAATGAGCAGTTCTTC.

This clonotype has at least ten counts. DNA for the CDR3: TGTGCCAGCAGTTTGTGGGGACCAACAGGGCCAGGGGCCAACGTCCTGACTTTC. Translation gives CASSLWGPTGPGANVLTF. The genes are TRBV12-3 or TRBV12-4 and TRBJ2-6, with D possibly being TRBD1 (6 bases). V was trimmed by 3 bases and J by 4 bases, leaving 19 bases between them. The CDR3 runs to 18 residues.

This clonotype was recorded at least ten times. J is TRBJ2-7 and V is TRBV12-3 or TRBV12-4, with a weak D call TRBD1 (6 bases). Trimming shortened V by 3 bases and J by 2 bases, and 8 bases separated the two germline ends. The CDR3 is 13 residues long. The CDR3 DNA is TGTGCCAGCAGTTTCGACAGGACCTACGAGCAGTACTTC. Amino acids: CASSFDRTYEQYF.

The chain has TRBV19 and TRBJ2-1; 9 bases line up with TRBD2. The CDR3 extends over 14 amino acids. The J segment lost 6 bases and the V segment lost 3 bases, leaving 3 bases of the junction unmatched. Germline CDR1 is LNHDA and CDR2 is SQIVND (reference sequence). CDR3 region: CASSIVAGANEQFF. CDR3 in DNA: TGTGCCAGTAGTATTGTAGCGGGGGCCAATGAGCAGTTCTTC.

This clonotype was found many times. The V gene is TRBV19, the J gene TRBJ2-5, with 7 bases aligning to TRBD2. Looked up from germline, CDR1 is LNHDA and CDR2 is SQIVND (reference sequence). The length of the CDR3 is 14 residues. Germline trimming cut 7 bases from V and 7 bases from J; bases unmatched to any gene: 12. The CDR3, as DNA: TGTGCCAGTACGGGTAGCGGGCCCCAGGGGACCCAGTACTTC. It translates to CASTGSGPQGTQYF.

This clonotype was seen ten or more times. J is TRBJ2-3 and V is TRBV3-1, with 8 positions matching TRBD1. V lost 3 bases to trimming and J lost 1 base; unmatched junction nucleotides: 6. Germline assignment: CDR1 LGHDT and CDR2 YNNKEL (reference sequence). This CDR3 comprises 16 residues. The CDR3 loop reads CASSHKGTGRTDTQYF. CDR3 sequence (DNA): TGTGCCAGCAGCCACAAAGGGACAGGACGCACAGATACGCAGTATTTT.